This TCR beta chain emerged from a study of T cells after yellow fever vaccination. Study-level results: It was a small share of clonotypes that appeared in both CD4 and CD8 compartments. Subsequent to the booster, the majority of primary-vaccination clones reappeared (approximately 95% CD4, 88% CD8).

Notes on this clonotype: Antigen: not known.

They built TCR cDNA with 5'RACE template switching, a step that put in a universal primer site and UMIs. In TCRdb, the 5' RACE reads were re-called with MiXCR into one record per CDR3 protein. The sample lists around 590,000 distinct CDR3 sequences; roughly an eighth were seen once. This CDR3 is 14 amino acids long. Between the trimmed V and J ends, which lost 1 base and 1 base, there was a span of 5 bases. Germline loops: CDR1 DFQATT, CDR2 SNEGSKA (reference sequence). The rearrangement uses TRBV20-1 and TRBJ2-6; D is uncertain. This sequence was found in a man aged 25 to 45 who received the YFV17D yellow fever vaccine. This specimen consisted of PBMCs, obtained on the day of the yellow fever booster vaccination. CDR3: CSARGTSGANVLTF. Here the CDR3 DNA reads TGCAGTGCTAGAGGGACGTCTGGGGCCAACGTCCTGACTTTC.